The 3 T cell receptor beta chains given below trace back to one sample, sequenced in a study of cytotoxic CD8 clonotypes in ibrutinib-treated CLL. Produced via immunoSEQ multiplex PCR; TCRdb's table is partial and in-frame only. The sample records 35,000 to 55,000 clones, 69% being singletons. The sample consisted of PBMCs, taken after 12 months of ibrutinib treatment. The receptor source for this set is a human donor with chronic lymphocytic leukemia.

The rearrangement uses TRBV5-1 and TRBJ1-2; a weak D match, TRBD1 (6 bases). The V gene's germline CDR1 is SGHRS and CDR2 YFSETQ. V was trimmed by 7 bases and J by 1 base, leaving 20 bases between them. This CDR3 is 16 amino acids long. The CDR3 nucleotides read TGCGCCAGCTCAAAGGAGGGGGACACCCTTAACTATGGCTACACCTTC. Encoded protein: CASSKEGDTLNYGYTF. The full variable domain, completed using reference TRBV5-1 and TRBJ1-2, is KAGVTQTPRYLIKTRGQQVTLSCSPISGHRSVSWYQQTPGQGLQFLFEYFSETQRNKGNFPGRFSGRQFSNSRSEMNVSTLELGDSALYLCASSKEGDTLNYGYTFGSGTRLTVV.

The V gene is TRBV6-1, the J gene TRBJ1-3; no reliable D call. Germline CDR1 reads MNHNS; CDR2 reads SASEGT. The ends were cut back, 1 base at V and 0 bases at J, with 10 bases in the middle. CDR3 length equals 16 residues. CDR3 sequence: CASSEGIGVSGNTIYF. The CDR3 nucleotides are TGTGCCAGCAGTGAAGGTATAGGAGTCTCTGGAAACACCATATATTTT.

V usage is TRBV13 and J usage is TRBJ1-5, with 7 bases aligning to TRBD1. The CDR3 has 14 amino acids. The ends lost 5 bases at V and 3 bases at J; junction bases unmatched: 4. CDR1 is PRHDT and CDR2 is FYEKMQ in the germline V gene (reference sequence). CDR3 nucleotides: TGTGCCAGCAGCCGACAGGGCCTCAATCAGCCCCAGCATTTT. This gives the protein CASSRQGLNQPQHF.